Listed here are 23 T cell receptor beta chains from one sample, sequenced in a study of T-cell reconstitution after alpha-beta-depleted transplantation in children (TCRdb year 2016). Receptor amplification or capture employed PCR. TCRdb records Illumina HiSeq 2500 as the sequencer. To normalize quantification of the TCRbeta repertoire, the TCR libraries were built with molecular barcoding that relied on unique molecular identifiers. TCRdb reprocessing: public reads trimmed at Q25 with fastp, clones called with MiXCR, in-frame beta chains kept. Here each entry gathers all rows of one CDR3 protein and keeps the most common genes and DNA. Here the sample has some 490,000 distinct CDR3 sequences; about an eighth occur a single time. Less than 6.5% of the sample is in the top ten clones. The source material was PBMCs from the stem cell graft donor, sampled from the stem cell graft. The receptors originated from a human donor who donated a stem cell graft to a child with combined immunodeficiency.

Many counts were recorded for this clonotype. The chain is built from TRBV29-1 and TRBJ2-1, with 8 positions matching TRBD2. The junction had 4 bases not matched to a gene; V was cut back by 3 bases and J by 3 bases. Germline CDR1 and CDR2: SQVTM and ANQGSEA. The CDR3 runs 14 residues. Written as DNA, the CDR3 is TGCAGCGTTGAGCAACGGGAGGGCTACAATGAGCAGTTCTTC. Its protein is CSVEQREGYNEQFF.

The chain couples TRBV20-1 to TRBJ2-5, with a weak D call TRBD2 (5 bases). V was shortened by 3 bases and J by 1 base, with 9 bases between the two germline ends. Germline V gene sequence: CDR1 DFQATT, CDR2 SNEGSKA (reference sequence). The CDR3 consists of 13 residues. CDR3 DNA sequence: TGCAGTGCTAGCATCCGGGGCCAAGAGACCCAGTACTTC. This encodes CSASIRGQETQYF.

The V and J genes are TRBV10-3 and TRBJ1-5; D gene unclear. This CDR3 spans 14 amino acids. The V gene's germline CDR1 is ENHRY and CDR2 SYGVKD. Trimming cost V 2 bases and J 2 bases, with 7 bases left between them. The CDR3 nucleotides read TGTGCCATCAGTGAGGGCCAGGGCAATCAGCCCCAGCATTTT. This sequence encodes CAISEGQGNQPQHF.

At least ten counts were recorded for this clonotype. This sequence joins TRBV6-2 or TRBV6-3 and TRBJ2-7; 7 bases are shared with TRBD2. Germline lookup yields CDR1 MNHEY and CDR2 SVGEGT. The CDR3 length is 11 residues. Here the CDR3 reads CASGRAYEQYF. The CDR3 nucleotides are TGTGCTTCAGGGAGGGCCTACGAGCAGTACTTC.

The chain recombines TRBV12-3 or TRBV12-4 with TRBJ2-7, with 12 bases aligning to TRBD1. J gave up 5 bases and V 10 bases, and 9 bases lay outside the gene matches. This CDR3 has 14 amino acids. The CDR3 spells CATSTGTGGNEQYF. DNA for the CDR3: TGTGCCACCTCCACCGGGACAGGGGGCAACGAGCAGTACTTC.

This clonotype was found a few times. The chain joins TRBV14 to TRBJ2-1, with 13 bases matching TRBD2. The CDR3 sequence is 17 residues long. From germline, CDR1 is SGHDN and CDR2 FVKESK. J gave up 8 bases and V 0 bases, and 7 bases lay outside the gene matches. This CDR3 is CASSQDPGLAGLDEQFF. In DNA form, the CDR3 reads TGTGCCAGCAGCCAAGATCCGGGACTAGCGGGGTTAGATGAGCAGTTCTTC.

This clonotype was seen only a few times. This chain joins TRBV3-2 and TRBJ2-3; TRBD2, as called in the table, went unchecked against the DNA. TRBV3-2 is a pseudogene locus. This CDR3 spans 14 amino acids. The CDR3 loop reads CASSPGGPDDTQYF. CDR3 sequence (DNA): TGTGCCAGCAGCCCGGGGGGGCCCGATGATACGCAGTATTTT.

This clonotype was seen at least ten times. This rearrangement joins TRBV15 to TRBJ2-4; 10 bases map to TRBD2. Germline V CDR1 and CDR2: LNHNV, YYDKDF (reference sequence). The CDR3 length is 16 residues. V shed 0 bases, J shed 6 bases, and the junction held 5 bases outside the gene matches. This CDR3 reads CATSRDMSGGVNIQYF. DNA for the CDR3: TGTGCCACCAGCAGAGATATGAGCGGGGGGGTAAACATTCAGTACTTC.

In this sample, this clonotype turned up a few times. The chain is built from TRBV5-1 and TRBJ1-2; 8 bases line up with TRBD1. V trimming: 4 bases; J trimming: 4 bases; junction bases outside the gene matches: 3. Germline assignment: CDR1 SGHRS and CDR2 YFSETQ. CDR3 size: 13 residues. CDR3 region: CASSHRGTYGYTF. CDR3 nucleotides: TGCGCCAGCAGCCACAGGGGGACCTATGGCTACACCTTC.

This clonotype was seen at least ten times. This sequence joins TRBV7-6 and TRBJ2-2, with a weak D call TRBD2 (6 bases). The germline V gene has CDR1 SGHVS and CDR2 FNYEAQ. The CDR3 totals 14 residues. The V end lost 5 bases, the J end lost 4 bases, and 11 bases lay between the germline ends. CDR3 in amino acids: CASSTREATGELFF. As DNA, the CDR3 is TGTGCCAGCAGCACCAGGGAGGCCACCGGGGAGCTGTTTTTT.

This rearrangement joins TRBV7-2 to TRBJ2-1; D possibly corresponds to TRBD2 (6 bases). V was shortened by 2 bases and J by 4 bases, with 15 bases between the two germline ends. This CDR3 is 16 amino acids long. Germline CDR1 is SGHTA and CDR2 is FQGNSA. This chain's CDR3 is CASSLQTREFYNEQFF. The DNA for the CDR3 is TGTGCCAGCAGCTTACAAACCCGGGAGTTTTACAATGAGCAGTTCTTC.

This clonotype was counted between two and nine times. The chain uses TRBV9 and TRBJ1-1; D remains unclear. V gave up 1 base and J gave up 0 bases, with 10 bases separating them. The germline gives CDR1 SGDLS, CDR2 YYNGEE. The CDR3 is 15 residues long. The CDR3, as DNA: TGTGCCAGCAGCGTAACGGATGCAGTGAACACTGAAGCTTTCTTT. Translated: CASSVTDAVNTEAFF.

V usage is TRBV10-3 and J usage is TRBJ2-1; possibly TRBD1 or TRBD2 for D (5 bases each). CDR3 size: 13 residues. Germline CDR1 reads ENHRY; CDR2 reads SYGVKD. The V end lost 7 bases, the J end lost 0 bases, and 7 bases lay between the germline ends. CDR3: CAIMRGSYNEQFF. CDR3 nucleotides: TGTGCCATCATGAGGGGCTCCTACAATGAGCAGTTCTTC.

This sequence joins TRBV18 and TRBJ1-5; TRBD1 matches 8 bases. Germline CDR1 KGHSH, CDR2 LQKENI. After removal of 8 bases from V and 3 bases from J, the junction contained 3 bases not matched to a gene. This CDR3 spans 13 amino acids. This chain's CDR3 is CASKTGDNQPQHF. The CDR3 DNA reads TGTGCCAGCAAGACAGGGGACAATCAGCCCCAGCATTTT.

This clonotype was found many times. This chain connects TRBV6-5 to TRBJ1-1; the D gene is possibly TRBD1 (5 bases). The CDR3 length is 14 residues. Looked up from germline, CDR1 is MNHEY and CDR2 is SVGAGI. V lost 5 bases, J lost 0 bases, and 10 bases lay in between. This chain's CDR3 is CASSRGTLNTEAFF. CDR3 coding DNA: TGTGCCAGCAGTCGAGGGACCCTGAACACTGAAGCTTTCTTT.

In this sample, this clonotype turned up many times. The chain carries TRBV27 and TRBJ1-2, with 8 bases fitting TRBD1. This CDR3 contains 13 residues. Germline V gene sequence: CDR1 MNHEY, CDR2 SMNVEV (reference sequence). V was clipped by 3 bases and J by 6 bases; unmatched bases: 3. The CDR3 spells CASSFSGGHGYTF. For the CDR3, the DNA is TGTGCCAGCAGTTTCTCAGGGGGCCATGGCTACACCTTC.

This clonotype was seen only a few times. The chain links TRBV6-1 to TRBJ1-1; D call uncertain. Looked up from germline, CDR1 is MNHNS and CDR2 is SASEGT. CDR3 length: 16 amino acids. V lost 0 bases and J lost 1, with 12 bases in between. CDR3 nucleotide sequence: TGTGCCAGCAGTGAAGCGTTCGCATACGGGAACACTGAAGCTTTCTTT. Protein product: CASSEAFAYGNTEAFF.

This clonotype was recorded at least ten times. The V gene is TRBV20-1, the J gene TRBJ2-1, with 8 bases matching TRBD2. The ends lost 3 bases at V and 0 bases at J; junction bases unmatched: 7. Germline CDR1 and CDR2: DFQATT and SNEGSKA (reference sequence). This CDR3 has 16 amino acids. CDR3 in amino acids: CSASVIAGRSYNEQFF. The CDR3 coding sequence is TGCAGTGCTAGCGTTATAGCGGGACGCTCCTACAATGAGCAGTTCTTC.

This clonotype was detected a few times. The chain has TRBV24-1 and TRBJ2-1, with D perhaps matching TRBD1 or TRBD2 (5 bases each). In germline, CDR1 is KGHDR, CDR2 SFDVKD. The V end lost 3 bases, the J end lost 8 bases, and 7 bases lay between the germline ends. This CDR3 is 12 amino acids long. In nucleotides, the CDR3 is TGTGCCACCAGTGATCCGGGACATGAGCAGTTCTTC. The encoded protein is CATSDPGHEQFF.

This clonotype was observed at least ten times. The chain carries TRBV29-1 and TRBJ1-1; D unresolved. CDR1 and CDR2 from the germline V gene are SQVTM and ANQGSEA. V was clipped by 4 bases and J by 4 bases, with 4 bases between them. The CDR3 runs 10 residues. The CDR3 sequence: CSVGVTEAFF. In DNA form, the CDR3 reads TGCAGCGTTGGGGTCACTGAAGCTTTCTTT.

This clonotype has more than one count but fewer than ten. The V and J genes are TRBV10-3 and TRBJ2-7, with a weak D call TRBD1 (5 bases). The V gene's germline CDR1 is ENHRY and CDR2 SYGVKD. V was clipped by 9 bases and J by 5 bases, with 20 bases between them. The CDR3 is made up of 14 amino acids. CDR3 coding DNA: TGTGCCATAGAAGCGTCACAGGCTCCGAACGAGCAGTACTTC. Amino acid sequence: CAIEASQAPNEQYF.

The chain has TRBV27 and TRBJ2-5; D not resolved. Germline values: CDR1 MNHEY, CDR2 SMNVEV (reference sequence). V was clipped by 0 bases and J by 5 bases, with 13 bases between them. This CDR3 is 15 amino acids long. CDR3 DNA: TGTGCCAGCAGTTTATCGGCAGCAAGCTGGGAGACCCAGTACTTC. It is translated as CASSLSAASWETQYF.

The rearrangement joins TRBV27 to TRBJ2-3; 11 bases line up with TRBD2. Germline lookup yields CDR1 MNHEY and CDR2 SMNVEV (reference sequence). Unmatched junction bases numbered 8, after V lost 4 bases and J lost 5 bases. The CDR3 runs to 16 residues. The CDR3, as DNA: TGTGCCAGCAGTTCAACTAGCGGGGGAGGTATAGATACGCAGTATTTT. Translating it yields CASSSTSGGGIDTQYF.